This TCR beta chain came from a study of blood T cell repertoires in COVID-19. About the study: Acute and convalescent COVID-19 specimens originated in the United States, Italy and Spain. PBMCs, B-cell-depleted T cells, or T cells provided the cDNA or gDNA that made up the material.

Enrolled during active infection, Seattle patients were then followed longitudinally. The CDR3 is made up of 12 amino acids. The V end was cut by 2 bases, the J end by 4 bases, with 5 bases between. Germline assignment: CDR1 SGHAT and CDR2 FQNNGV. In the authors' workflow: Amplified reference gene primers provided the basis for estimating nucleated cell counts. TCRdb keeps only in-frame clones here, not all; method: immunoSEQ multiplex PCR. V and J calls and clone size are copied from that table; D and trimming were computed from the DNA. The table records roughly 60,000 clones, roughly 84% of them present only once.

The receptor's source is a man aged 25 to 45 with COVID-19, enrolled during active disease. The chain couples TRBV11-2 to TRBJ1-1, with unresolved D. The sample consisted of peripheral blood. This chain's CDR3 is CASSLISTEAFF. The DNA for the CDR3 is TGTGCCAGCAGCTTAATTAGCACTGAAGCTTTCTTT.